These 9 T cell receptor beta chains came from one sample sequenced in a study of beta chain features in type 1 diabetes. The sequenced template was cDNA made from the entire isolated RNA. Sequencing was performed with immunoSEQ multiplex PCR; in TCRdb, only in-frame clones are kept and a portion is missing. The sample lists roughly 230,000 clones; around 10% were seen once. Sequenced input: naive CD4+ T cells from blood. Source of these receptors: a woman in her late teens or twenties in good health.

V is TRBV29-1 and J is TRBJ2-5; TRBD1 aligns across 7 bases. V shed 6 bases and J 11 bases; nucleotides not matched to a gene: 12. Per germline, CDR1 SQVTM and CDR2 ANQGSEA. This CDR3 is built from 12 residues. The CDR3 coding sequence is TGCAGCGTCAACCTGGGACAGAAAGAGCAGTACTTC. It specifies CSVNLGQKEQYF.

The rearrangement uses TRBV6-6 and TRBJ2-3; 8 bases agree with TRBD2. Germline V gene lookup returns CDR1 MNHNY and CDR2 SVGAGI (reference sequence). The CDR3 covers 14 residues. J lost 2 bases, V lost 5 bases, and 3 bases had no gene match. CDR3 sequence: CASSRGGPTDTQYF. The CDR3 DNA reads as TGTGCCAGCAGTCGCGGGGGGCCCACAGATACGCAGTATTTT.

The rearrangement links TRBV5-1 to TRBJ2-5, with D maybe TRBD1 (6 bases). This CDR3 contains 14 residues. Trimming stripped 3 bases from V and 2 bases from J, with 11 bases between. Germline assignment: CDR1 SGHRS and CDR2 YFSETQ. Here the CDR3 DNA reads TGCGCCAGCAGCTCTCAGGGGCCACAAGAGACCCAGTACTTC. It encodes CASSSQGPQETQYF.

The chain combines TRBV25-1 with TRBJ1-1; TRBD1 matches 7 bases. Per the germline V gene, CDR1 is MGHDK and CDR2 is SYGVNS. V dropped 3 bases and J dropped 2; count of bases not matched to a gene: 6. CDR3 length: 15 amino acids. This chain's CDR3 is CASSEAGGPNTEAFF. The CDR3 nucleotides are TGTGCCAGCAGTGAGGCAGGGGGACCAAACACTGAAGCTTTCTTT.

The chain is built from TRBV4-1 and TRBJ2-2; tentatively, D is TRBD2 (5 bases). This CDR3 region has 13 residues. Germline assignment: CDR1 MGHRA and CDR2 YSYEKL. V lost 4 bases and J lost 5, with 8 bases in between. CDR3 amino acids: CASSPRRTGELFF. The CDR3, as DNA: TGCGCCAGCAGCCCGCGGAGGACCGGGGAGCTGTTTTTT.

This clone was found a few times. The chain joins TRBV7-2 to TRBJ2-5; 12 nucleotides align to TRBD2. CDR1 SGHTA and CDR2 FQGNSA come from the germline V gene. The V gene end was trimmed by 2 bases and the J gene end by 4 bases; junction bases not matched to a gene: 5. This CDR3 contains 16 residues. As DNA, the CDR3 is TGTGCCAGCAGCTTATCGCTGACTAGCGGGAGAGAGACCCAGTACTTC. The encoded protein is CASSLSLTSGRETQYF.

The rearrangement links TRBV5-1 to TRBJ1-5; tentative D call: TRBD1 (5 bases). The CDR3 length is 14 residues. CDR1 is SGHRS, CDR2 YFSETQ, per germline. V was clipped by 0 bases and J by 7 bases, with 11 bases between them. CDR3 sequence reads: CASSLAGGSQPQHF. The CDR3 DNA reads as TGCGCCAGCAGCTTGGCCGGGGGATCCCAGCCCCAGCATTTT.

This clone was observed a few times. This chain links TRBV25-1 with TRBJ2-3, with TRBD2 identical over 11 bases. Germline V lookup: CDR1 MGHDK, CDR2 SYGVNS. The CDR3 totals 15 residues. The junction had 5 bases not matched to a gene; V was cut back by 5 bases and J by 4 bases. This CDR3 is CASSLAGGPSDTQYF. The CDR3 nucleotides are TGTGCCAGCAGTTTAGCGGGGGGGCCGTCAGATACGCAGTATTTT.

V and J are TRBV7-9 and TRBJ2-5; the D gene is possibly TRBD2 (5 bases). The germline gives CDR1 SEHNR, CDR2 FQNEAQ (reference sequence). The CDR3 runs 12 residues. V was trimmed by 6 bases and J by 5 bases, leaving 10 bases between them. The CDR3 DNA sequence: TGTGCCAGCAGAATCGAGGGTGAGACCCAGTACTTC. This encodes CASRIEGETQYF.